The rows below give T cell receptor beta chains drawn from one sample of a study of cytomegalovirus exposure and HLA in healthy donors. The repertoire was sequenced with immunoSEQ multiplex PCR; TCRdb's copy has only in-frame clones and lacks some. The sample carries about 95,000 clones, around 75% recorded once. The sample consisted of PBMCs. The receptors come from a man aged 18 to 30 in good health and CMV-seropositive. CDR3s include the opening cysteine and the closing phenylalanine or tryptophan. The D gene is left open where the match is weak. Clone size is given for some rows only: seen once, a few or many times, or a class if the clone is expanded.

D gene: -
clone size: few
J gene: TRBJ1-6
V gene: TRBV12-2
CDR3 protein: CASRLVSEIYNSPLHF
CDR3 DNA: TGTGCAAGTCGCTTAGTTAGCGAGATCTATAATTCACCCCTCCACTTT

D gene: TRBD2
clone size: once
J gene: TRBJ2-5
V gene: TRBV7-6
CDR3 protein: CASSPLAGGIETQYF
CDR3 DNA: TGTGCCAGCAGCCCGTTAGCGGGGGGGATTGAGACCCAGTACTTC

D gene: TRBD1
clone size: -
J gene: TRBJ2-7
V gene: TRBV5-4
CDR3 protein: CASSPGDRGRLEQYF
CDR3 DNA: TGTGCCAGCAGCCCGGGGGACAGGGGGCGGTTGGAGCAGTACTTC

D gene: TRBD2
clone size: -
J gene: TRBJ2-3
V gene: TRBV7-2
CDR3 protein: CASSIVAGGPALTDTQYF
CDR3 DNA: TGTGCCAGCAGCATAGTAGCGGGGGGGCCGGCTCTCACAGATACGCAGTATTTT

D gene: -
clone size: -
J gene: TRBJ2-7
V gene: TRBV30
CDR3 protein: CAWMTGSYEQYF
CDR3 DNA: TGTGCCTGGATGACAGGCTCCTACGAGCAGTACTTC

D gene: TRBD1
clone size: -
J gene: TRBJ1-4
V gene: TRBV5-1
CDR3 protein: CASSLGQGFEKLFF
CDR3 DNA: TGCGCCAGCAGCTTGGGACAGGGCTTTGAAAAACTGTTTTTT

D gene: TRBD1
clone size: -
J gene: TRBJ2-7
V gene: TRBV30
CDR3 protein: CAWKISGQFYEQYF
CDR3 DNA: TGTGCCTGGAAAATCTCGGGACAGTTCTACGAGCAGTACTTC

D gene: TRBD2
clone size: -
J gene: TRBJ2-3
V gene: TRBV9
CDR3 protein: CASSAGLAEFTDTQYF
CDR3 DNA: TGTGCCAGCAGCGCGGGACTAGCGGAATTCACAGATACGCAGTATTTT

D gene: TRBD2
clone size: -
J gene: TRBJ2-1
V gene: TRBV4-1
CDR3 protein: CASSQEGLAGGSGEQFF
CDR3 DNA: TGCGCCAGCAGCCAAGAAGGGCTAGCGGGGGGCAGCGGTGAGCAGTTCTTC

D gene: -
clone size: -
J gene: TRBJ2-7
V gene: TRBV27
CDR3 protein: CASRDTYEQYF
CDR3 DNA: TGTGCCAGCAGAGACACTTACGAGCAGTACTTC

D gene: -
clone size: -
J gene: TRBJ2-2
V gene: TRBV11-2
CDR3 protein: CASSKALARELFF
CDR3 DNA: TGTGCCAGCAGCAAAGCCCTAGCGCGGGAGCTGTTTTTT

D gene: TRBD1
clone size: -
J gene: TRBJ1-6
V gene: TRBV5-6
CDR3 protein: CASSGQGGSYNSPLHF
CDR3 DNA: TGTGCCAGCAGCGGACAGGGCGGATCCTATAATTCACCCCTCCACTTT

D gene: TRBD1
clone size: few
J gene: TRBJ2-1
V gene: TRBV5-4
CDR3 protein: CASSSKGQIYNEQFF
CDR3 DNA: TGTGCCAGCAGCAGTAAGGGACAGATATACAATGAGCAGTTCTTC

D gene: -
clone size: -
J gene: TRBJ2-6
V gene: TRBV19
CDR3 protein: CATTQGPHSGANVLTF
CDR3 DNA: TGTGCCACCACACAGGGCCCCCACTCTGGGGCCAACGTCCTGACTTTC

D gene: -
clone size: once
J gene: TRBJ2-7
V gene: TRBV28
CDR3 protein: CASRKQGLSYEQYF
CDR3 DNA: TGTGCCAGCAGGAAACAGGGATTGTCCTACGAGCAGTACTTC

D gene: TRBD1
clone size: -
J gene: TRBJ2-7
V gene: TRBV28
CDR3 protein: CASSPPETGVVQYF
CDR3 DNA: TGTGCCAGCAGCCCACCGGAAACAGGGGTTGTGCAGTACTTC

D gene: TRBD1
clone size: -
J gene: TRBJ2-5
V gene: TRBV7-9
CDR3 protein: CASSSRDRQNQETQYF
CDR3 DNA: TGTGCCAGCAGCTCCCGGGACAGACAGAACCAAGAGACCCAGTACTTC

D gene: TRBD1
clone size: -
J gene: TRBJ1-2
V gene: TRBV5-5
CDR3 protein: CASSSDRFGANYGYTF
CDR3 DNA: TGTGCCAGCAGCTCGGACAGGTTTGGGGCTAACTATGGCTACACCTTC

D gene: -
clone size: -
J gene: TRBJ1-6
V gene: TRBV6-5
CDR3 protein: CASSYATGSYSPLHF
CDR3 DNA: TGTGCCAGCAGTTACGCTACAGGGTCTTATTCACCCCTCCACTTT

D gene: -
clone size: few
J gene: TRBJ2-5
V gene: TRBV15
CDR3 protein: CATSRGDTANQETQYF
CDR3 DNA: TGTGCCACCAGCAGAGGGGACACCGCCAATCAAGAGACCCAGTACTTC

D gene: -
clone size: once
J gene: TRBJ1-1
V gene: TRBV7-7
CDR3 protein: CASSPPGSTEAFF
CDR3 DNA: TGTGCCAGCAGCCCCCCTGGGAGCACTGAAGCTTTCTTT

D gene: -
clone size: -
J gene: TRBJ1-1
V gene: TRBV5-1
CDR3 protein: CASSMRQDLSNTEAFF
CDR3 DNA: TGCGCCAGCAGCATGAGACAGGACCTCTCGAACACTGAAGCTTTCTTT

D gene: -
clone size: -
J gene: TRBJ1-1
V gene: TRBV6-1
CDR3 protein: CASRKTGIGTEAFF
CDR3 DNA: TGTGCCAGCAGAAAAACAGGGATTGGCACTGAAGCTTTCTTT

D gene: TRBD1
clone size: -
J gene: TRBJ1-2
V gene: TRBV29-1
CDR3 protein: CSVEHRDRENYGYTF
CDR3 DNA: TGCAGCGTTGAACACCGGGACAGGGAGAACTATGGCTACACCTTC

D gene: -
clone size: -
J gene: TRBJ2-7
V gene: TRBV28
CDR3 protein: CASSQGGSSYEQYF
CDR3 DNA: TGTGCCAGCAGCCAGGGGGGCAGCTCCTACGAGCAGTACTTC

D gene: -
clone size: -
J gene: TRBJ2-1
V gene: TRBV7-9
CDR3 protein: CASRPLRGGAYNEQFF
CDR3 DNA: TGTGCCAGCAGACCCTTAAGGGGGGGGGCCTACAATGAGCAGTTCTTC